The rows below give T cell receptor beta chains drawn from one sample of a study of neurological immune-mediated disorders. TCRdb used MiXCR to reprocess the 5' RACE reads, holding one entry per CDR3 protein. The table has around 30,000 distinct CDR3 sequences, 4% to 5.5% seen once. Sequencing input: PBMCs. All receptors derive from a man younger than 30 in good health. Both conserved end residues are part of each CDR3. The D gene is left open where the match is weak. Clone size appears in some rows only: once, few, many, or a class for an expanded clone.

>TRBD1|TRBJ1-5|many|TRBV20-1
TGCAGTGCTAGAGATCAGGGGGGGGTTACCAATCAGCCCCAGCATTTT
CSARDQGGVTNQPQHF
>NA|TRBJ2-2|many|TRBV5-1
TGCGCCAGCAGCTTGGCGGGACATCTCCCCGGGGAGCTGTTTTTT
CASSLAGHLPGELFF
>TRBD1|TRBJ2-7|many|TRBV30
TGTGCCTGGAGGGGCCGGGACAGGGGCTACGAGCAGTACTTC
CAWRGRDRGYEQYF
>TRBD1|TRBJ2-7|NA|TRBV5-1
TGCGCCAGCAGCTTATCTCCGGGACAGGGGCTCACCTACGAGCAGTACTTC
CASSLSPGQGLTYEQYF
>NA|TRBJ2-1|many|TRBV9
TGTGCCAGCAGCGGCTTCAATGAGCAGTTCTTC
CASSGFNEQFF
>NA|TRBJ1-1|many|TRBV18
TGTGCCAGCTCACCACCCAGCCGACAGCCAACTCAAGTTGAAGCTTTCTTT
CASSPPSRQPTQVEAFF
>TRBD1|TRBJ1-2|many|TRBV2
TGTGCCAGCAGTGGACAGGGATACGGCTACACCTTC
CASSGQGYGYTF
>NA|TRBJ1-3|many|TRBV19
TGTGCCAGTAGTACTTCTGGAAACACCATATATTTT
CASSTSGNTIYF
>NA|TRBJ1-6|many|TRBV9
TGTGCCAGCAGCCCCGGCGGGGGGCGGGGAAATTCACCCCTCCACTTT
CASSPGGGRGNSPLHF
>NA|TRBJ2-3|many|TRBV28
TGTGCCAGCAGCCGCTTCGGGCATCCCGTCACAGATACGCAGTATTTT
CASSRFGHPVTDTQYF
>NA|TRBJ2-2|many|TRBV3-1
TGTGCCAGCAGCCAAGTGGGGGGACAGAACACCGGGGAGCTGTTTTTT
CASSQVGGQNTGELFF
>NA|TRBJ2-7|many|TRBV7-3
TGTGCCAGCAGCTTACAGGGGGGACCAGTTGCCGAGCAGTACTTC
CASSLQGGPVAEQYF
>NA|TRBJ1-2|many|TRBV20-1
TGCAGTGCTAGAGTCGGGGAAGGGCGCAACTATGGCTACACCTTC
CSARVGEGRNYGYTF
>TRBD1|TRBJ2-7|many|TRBV6-5
TGTGCCAGCAGACGGGACAGGGGGAGGTCTTACGAGCAGTACTTC
CASRRDRGRSYEQYF
>NA|TRBJ2-7|many|TRBV7-9
TGTGCCAGCAGCTTATCGGTTACCTACGAGCAGTACTTC
CASSLSVTYEQYF
>TRBD2|TRBJ2-1|many|TRBV20-1
TGCAGTGCTATCCGTCTAGCGGGGGAATACAATGAGCAGTTCTTC
CSAIRLAGEYNEQFF
>NA|TRBJ2-3|many|TRBV6-5
TGTGCCAGCAGCACCATCTGGGGCGGCACAGATACGCAGTATTTT
CASSTIWGGTDTQYF
>NA|TRBJ2-5|many|TRBV6-1
TGTGCCAGCACTAGCGAAGAGACCCAGTACTTC
CASTSEETQYF
>NA|TRBJ2-5|many|TRBV5-1
TGCGCCAGCAGCTTGAGTAACACAGGGTATAGTCGCCAAGAGACCCAGTACTTC
CASSLSNTGYSRQETQYF
>NA|TRBJ1-2|many|TRBV7-2
TGTGCCAGCCGACTACGAACGGGGGGCGACGGCTACACCTTC
CASRLRTGGDGYTF